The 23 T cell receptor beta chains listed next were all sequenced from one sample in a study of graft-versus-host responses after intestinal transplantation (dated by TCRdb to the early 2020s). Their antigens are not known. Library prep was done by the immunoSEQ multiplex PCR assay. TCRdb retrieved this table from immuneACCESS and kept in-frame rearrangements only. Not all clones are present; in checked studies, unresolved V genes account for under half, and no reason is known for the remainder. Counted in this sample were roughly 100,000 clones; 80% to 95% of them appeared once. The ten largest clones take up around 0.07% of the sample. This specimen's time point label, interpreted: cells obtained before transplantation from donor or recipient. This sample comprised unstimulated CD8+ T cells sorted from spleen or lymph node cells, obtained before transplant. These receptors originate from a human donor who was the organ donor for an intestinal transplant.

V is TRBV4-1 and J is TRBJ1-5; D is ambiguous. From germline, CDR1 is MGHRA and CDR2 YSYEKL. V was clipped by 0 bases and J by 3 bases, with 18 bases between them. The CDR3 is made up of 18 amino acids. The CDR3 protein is CASSQELPNTIVNQPQHF. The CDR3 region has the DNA TGCGCCAGCAGCCAAGAACTACCGAATACCATAGTCAATCAGCCCCAGCATTTT.

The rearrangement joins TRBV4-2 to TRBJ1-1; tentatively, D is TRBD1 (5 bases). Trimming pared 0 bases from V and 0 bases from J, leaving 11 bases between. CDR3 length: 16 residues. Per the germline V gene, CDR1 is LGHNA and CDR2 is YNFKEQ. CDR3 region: CASSQDPQDLNTEAFF. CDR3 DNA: TGTGCCAGCAGCCAAGATCCACAGGATTTGAACACTGAAGCTTTCTTT.

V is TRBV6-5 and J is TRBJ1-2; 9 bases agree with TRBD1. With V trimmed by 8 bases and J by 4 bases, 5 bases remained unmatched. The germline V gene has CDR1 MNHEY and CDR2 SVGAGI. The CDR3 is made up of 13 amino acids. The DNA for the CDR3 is TGTGCCAGCCGGACAGGGGTTGCCTATGGCTACACCTTC. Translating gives CASRTGVAYGYTF.

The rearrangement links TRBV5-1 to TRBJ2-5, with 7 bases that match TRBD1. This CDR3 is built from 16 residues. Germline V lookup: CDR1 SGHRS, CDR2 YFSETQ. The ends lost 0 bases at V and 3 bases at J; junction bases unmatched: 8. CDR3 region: CASSLASQGFEETQYF. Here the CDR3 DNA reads TGCGCCAGCAGCTTGGCCTCACAGGGGTTCGAAGAGACCCAGTACTTC.

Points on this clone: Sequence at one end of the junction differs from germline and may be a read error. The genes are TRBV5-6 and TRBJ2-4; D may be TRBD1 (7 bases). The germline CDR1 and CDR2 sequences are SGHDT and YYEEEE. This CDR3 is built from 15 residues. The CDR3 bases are TGTGCCAGCAACTTGGGACTTAACAGGGGTGACATTCAGTACTTC. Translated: CASNLGLNRGDIQYF.

This chain's CDR3 is CASSLGPSGRGAQETQYF. CDR3 bases: TGTGCCAGCAGCTTAGGCCCCTCCGGGCGGGGAGCCCAGGAGACCCAGTACTTC. The chain carries TRBV13 and TRBJ2-5; weak D call: TRBD2 (6 bases). With 0 bases removed from V and 5 bases from J, the gap between germline ends came to 22 bases. Germline CDR1 reads PRHDT; CDR2 reads FYEKMQ (reference sequence). The CDR3 length is 18 residues.

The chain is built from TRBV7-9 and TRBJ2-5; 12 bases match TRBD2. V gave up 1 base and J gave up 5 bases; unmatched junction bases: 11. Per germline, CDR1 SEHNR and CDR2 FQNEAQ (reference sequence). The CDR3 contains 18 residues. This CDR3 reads CASSLGGLAGRGSETQYF. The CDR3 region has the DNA TGTGCCAGCAGCTTAGGAGGACTAGCGGGGAGAGGCAGTGAGACCCAGTACTTC.

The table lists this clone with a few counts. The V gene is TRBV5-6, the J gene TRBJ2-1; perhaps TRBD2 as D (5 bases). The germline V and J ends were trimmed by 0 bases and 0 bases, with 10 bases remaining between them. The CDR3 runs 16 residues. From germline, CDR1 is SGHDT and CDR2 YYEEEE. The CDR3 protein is CASSLGDGSSYNEQFF. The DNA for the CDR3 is TGTGCCAGCAGCTTGGGAGATGGGAGCTCCTACAATGAGCAGTTCTTC.

CDR3 in DNA: TGTGCCAGCAGCGTCCGGACTAGCGGGGAAACAGATACGCAGTATTTT. It is translated as CASSVRTSGETDTQYF. The V and J genes are TRBV7-6 and TRBJ2-3, with TRBD2 matching 12 bases. The CDR3 has 16 amino acids. Trimming took 5 bases from V and 3 from J; bases not matched to a gene: 6. Germline CDR1 is SGHVS and CDR2 is FNYEAQ.

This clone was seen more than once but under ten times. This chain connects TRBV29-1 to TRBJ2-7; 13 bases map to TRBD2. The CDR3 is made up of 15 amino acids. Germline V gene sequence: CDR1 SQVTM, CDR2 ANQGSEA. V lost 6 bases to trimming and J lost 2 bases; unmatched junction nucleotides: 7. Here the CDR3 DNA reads TGCAGCGTAGACTTACTAGCGGGGGGGACCTACGAGCAGTACTTC. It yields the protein CSVDLLAGGTYEQYF.

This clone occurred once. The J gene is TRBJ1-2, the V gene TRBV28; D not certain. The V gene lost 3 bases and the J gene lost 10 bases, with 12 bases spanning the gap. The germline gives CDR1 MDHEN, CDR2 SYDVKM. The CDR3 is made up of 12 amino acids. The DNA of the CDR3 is TGTGCCAGCAGTTTTCGGAGGTCGGTCTACACCTTC. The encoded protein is CASSFRRSVYTF.

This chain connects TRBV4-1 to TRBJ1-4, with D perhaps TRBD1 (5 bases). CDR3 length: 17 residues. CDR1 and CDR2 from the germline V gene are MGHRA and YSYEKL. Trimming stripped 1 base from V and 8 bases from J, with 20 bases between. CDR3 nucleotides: TGCGCCAGCAGCCAAGTTTTATCGGGGGATATCAGGGAAAAACTGTTTTTT. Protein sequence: CASSQVLSGDIREKLFF.

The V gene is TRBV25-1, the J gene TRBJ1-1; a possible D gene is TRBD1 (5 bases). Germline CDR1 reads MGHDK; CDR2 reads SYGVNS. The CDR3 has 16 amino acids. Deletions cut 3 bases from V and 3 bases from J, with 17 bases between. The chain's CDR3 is CASSDSGFRSYTEAFF. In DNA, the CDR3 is TGTGCCAGCAGTGACTCAGGGTTCCGCTCGTACACTGAAGCTTTCTTT.

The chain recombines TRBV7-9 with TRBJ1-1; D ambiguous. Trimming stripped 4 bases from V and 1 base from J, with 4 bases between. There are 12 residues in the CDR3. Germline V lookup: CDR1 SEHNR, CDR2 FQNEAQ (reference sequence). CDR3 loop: CASSSRNTEAFF. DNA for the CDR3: TGTGCCAGCAGCTCGCGGAACACTGAAGCTTTCTTT.

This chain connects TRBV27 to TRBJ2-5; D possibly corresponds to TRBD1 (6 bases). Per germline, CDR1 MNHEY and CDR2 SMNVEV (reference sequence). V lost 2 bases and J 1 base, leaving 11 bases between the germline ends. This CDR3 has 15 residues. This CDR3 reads CASSLGPGAQETQYF. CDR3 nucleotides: TGTGCCAGCAGTTTAGGCCCAGGGGCCCAAGAGACCCAGTACTTC.

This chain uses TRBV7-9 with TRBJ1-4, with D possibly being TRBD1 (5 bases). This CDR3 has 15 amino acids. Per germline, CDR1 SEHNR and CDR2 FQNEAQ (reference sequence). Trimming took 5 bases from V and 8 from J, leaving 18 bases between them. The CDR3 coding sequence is TGTGCCAGCAGCCCCGCGACAGTGGGGAAGGAAAAACTGTTTTTT. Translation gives CASSPATVGKEKLFF. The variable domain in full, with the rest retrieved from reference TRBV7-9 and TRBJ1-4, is DTGVSQNPRHKITKRGQNVTFRCDPISEHNRLYWYRQTLGQGPEFLTYFQNEAQLEKSRLLSDRFSAERPKGSFSTLEIQRTEQGDSAMYLCASSPATVGKEKLFFGSGTQLSVL.

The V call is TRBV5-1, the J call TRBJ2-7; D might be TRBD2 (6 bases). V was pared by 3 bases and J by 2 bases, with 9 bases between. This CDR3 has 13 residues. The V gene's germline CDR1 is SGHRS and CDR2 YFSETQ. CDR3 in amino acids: CASSWGDPYEQYF. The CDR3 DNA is TGCGCCAGCAGCTGGGGGGACCCCTACGAGCAGTACTTC.

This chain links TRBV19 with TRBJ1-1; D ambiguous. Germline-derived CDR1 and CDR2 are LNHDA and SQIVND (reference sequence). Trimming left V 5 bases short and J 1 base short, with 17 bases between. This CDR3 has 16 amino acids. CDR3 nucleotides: TGTGCCAGTAGTCCCCCGTCGGAGGGCGGGAACACTGAAGCTTTCTTT. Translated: CASSPPSEGGNTEAFF.

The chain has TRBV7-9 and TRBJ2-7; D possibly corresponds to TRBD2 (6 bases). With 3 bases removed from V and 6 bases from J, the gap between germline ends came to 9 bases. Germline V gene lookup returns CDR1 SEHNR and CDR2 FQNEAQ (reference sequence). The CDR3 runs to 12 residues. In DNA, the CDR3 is TGTGCCAGCAGCTTCGGGAGTGGCGAGCAGTACTTC. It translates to CASSFGSGEQYF.

The CDR3 spells CASSLSATGSGGYTF. The DNA of the CDR3 is TGTGCCAGCAGTTTATCGGCTACAGGGTCTGGGGGCTACACCTTC. V usage is TRBV27 and J usage is TRBJ1-2, with D possibly TRBD1 on 6 matching bases. The V gene's germline CDR1 is MNHEY and CDR2 SMNVEV (reference sequence). Between the trimmed V and J ends, which lost 0 bases and 8 bases, there was a span of 16 bases. There are 15 residues in the CDR3.

In DNA form, the CDR3 reads TGTGCCAGCAGTGAAGCGCTATGGAGGGGTGAGCAGTACTTC. It translates to CASSEALWRGEQYF. The chain couples TRBV6-1 to TRBJ2-7, with D possibly being TRBD2 (6 bases). The CDR3 runs to 14 residues. CDR1 is MNHNS, CDR2 SASEGT, per germline. V dropped 0 bases and J dropped 7 bases, with 13 bases sitting between them.

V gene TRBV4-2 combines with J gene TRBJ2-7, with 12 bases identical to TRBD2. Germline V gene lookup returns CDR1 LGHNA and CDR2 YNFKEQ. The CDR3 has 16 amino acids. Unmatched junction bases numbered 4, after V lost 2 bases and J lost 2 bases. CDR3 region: CASSQPLAGGPYEQYF. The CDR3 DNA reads TGTGCCAGCAGCCAACCCCTAGCGGGGGGGCCCTACGAGCAGTACTTC.

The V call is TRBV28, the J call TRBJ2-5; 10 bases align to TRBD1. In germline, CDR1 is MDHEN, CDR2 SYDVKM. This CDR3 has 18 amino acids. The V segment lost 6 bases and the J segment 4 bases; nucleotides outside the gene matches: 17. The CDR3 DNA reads TGTGCCAGCAGAGGGACAGGGGCGAGCGGGAGCTTGGGAGAGACCCAGTACTTC. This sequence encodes CASRGTGASGSLGETQYF.